The clone carrying this T cell receptor (beta chain) was picked up a small number of times. The sample is drawn from a study of blood T cell repertoires in COVID-19. V was pared by 1 base and J by 6 bases, with 10 bases of the junction left unmatched. The CDR3 sequence is 17 residues long. CDR1 is SGHAT, CDR2 FQNNGV, per germline. Authors' data handling: Reference gene primers were amplified, and this amplification served to estimate nucleated cell counts. Repertoires were generated with immunoSEQ multiplex PCR, while TCRdb's copy carries only in-frame clones and drops some. From that table come the V and J calls and clone size; the DNA was used to work out D and trimming. Here the sample spans fewer than 250,000 clones, 82% being singletons.

The chain couples TRBV11-2 to TRBJ2-1, with 9 bases identical to TRBD2. Specimen: peripheral blood. The sequence came from a woman aged 40 to 55 with acute or convalescent COVID-19. The CDR3 reads CASSLGRRAGGGNEQFF. The CDR3 DNA sequence: TGTGCCAGCAGCTTAGGACGACGAGCGGGAGGAGGCAATGAGCAGTTCTTC.